Listed below are T cell receptor beta chains from one sample, sequenced in a study of cytomegalovirus exposure and HLA in healthy donors. Sequencing used immunoSEQ multiplex PCR; TCRdb keeps in-frame clones, though not all of them. The repertoire consists of under 200,000 clones, with around 75% occurring once and the leading ten covering 1.5% to 2%. The sequenced sample consisted of PBMCs. These receptors all stem from a woman aged 30 to 39 in good health and CMV-seronegative. The conserved cysteine and the conserved F or W are not part of the CDR3 here.

CDR3,J,V,length
ASSLGMGTTNGYT,TRBJ1-2,TRBV27,13
ANRPGQGSTNEKLF,TRBJ1-4,TRBV5-1,14
ASSLHRVDTEAF,TRBJ1-1,TRBV7-3,12
ASSSLRTGAVNGQY,TRBJ2-7,TRBV7-8,14
ASSHSGDTDTQY,TRBJ2-3,TRBV6-4,12
ASSRGQGDATNEKLF,TRBJ1-4,TRBV7-9,15
ASSEPNRSSYEQY,TRBJ2-7,TRBV6-1,13
ASSRGVSGNTIY,TRBJ1-3,TRBV25-1,12
ASRLQGSGANVLT,TRBJ2-6,TRBV28,13
AWTEGSWGPSGNTIY,TRBJ1-3,TRBV30,15
ASSHTDRGGNEQF,TRBJ2-1,TRBV7-9,13
ASSIEMTGQGYT,TRBJ1-2,TRBV19,12
ASSLQGSEQY,TRBJ2-7,TRBV5-4,10
ASSFPLEPDTQY,TRBJ2-3,TRBV13,12
ASSRNQGNEQF,TRBJ2-1,TRBV7-2,11
AWSVLSHRGRGETQY,TRBJ2-5,TRBV30,15
ASWGVEPDDHEQY,TRBJ2-7,TRBV2,13
ASSPRSGGQPQH,TRBJ1-5,TRBV18,12
ASILPLRGTQY,TRBJ2-3,TRBV2,11
ASSPRQGLSSYYGYT,TRBJ1-2,TRBV18,15
SVDPQTNTGELF,TRBJ2-2,TRBV29-1,12
ASSFPGGGSYEQY,TRBJ2-7,TRBV7-8,13
AWSVGQGYEQY,TRBJ2-7,TRBV30,11
ASSRRRDLQETQY,TRBJ2-5,TRBV7-6,13
ASFNRGADTQY,TRBJ2-3,TRBV27,11
ASSYSSRGGYNEQF,TRBJ2-1,TRBV6-5,14
ASSRQGADTGELF,TRBJ2-2,TRBV5-1,13
ASSQGLAGGLSTDTQY,TRBJ2-3,TRBV4-1,16
ASSPEQGASYEQY,TRBJ2-7,TRBV6-1,13
ASSLGEEGEQY,TRBJ2-7,TRBV7-7,11
ASSQNLRAEAF,TRBJ1-1,TRBV7-3,11
ASSPRLAGGREQY,TRBJ2-7,TRBV9,13
AWSTPGTGGLPLH,TRBJ1-6,TRBV30,13
ASSLEGTVQETQY,TRBJ2-5,TRBV11-2,13
ASSRGTRSSNEQF,TRBJ2-1,TRBV5-4,13
SVTGTLRFSYEQY,-,TRBV29-1,13
ASSFLTEAF,TRBJ1-1,TRBV7-2,9
ASSVSAGPSYEQY,TRBJ2-7,TRBV9,13
ATSKDRVVGNTIY,TRBJ1-3,TRBV15,13